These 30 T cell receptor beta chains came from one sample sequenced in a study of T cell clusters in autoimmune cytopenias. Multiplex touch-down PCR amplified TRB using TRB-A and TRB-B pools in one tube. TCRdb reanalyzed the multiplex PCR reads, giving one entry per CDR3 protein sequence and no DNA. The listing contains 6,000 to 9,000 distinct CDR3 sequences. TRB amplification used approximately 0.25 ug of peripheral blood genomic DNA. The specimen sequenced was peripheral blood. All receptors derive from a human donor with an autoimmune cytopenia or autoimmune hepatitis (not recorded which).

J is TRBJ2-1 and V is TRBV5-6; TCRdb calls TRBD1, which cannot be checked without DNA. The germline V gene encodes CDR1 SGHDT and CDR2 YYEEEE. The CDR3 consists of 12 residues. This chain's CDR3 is CASSPDGNEQFF.

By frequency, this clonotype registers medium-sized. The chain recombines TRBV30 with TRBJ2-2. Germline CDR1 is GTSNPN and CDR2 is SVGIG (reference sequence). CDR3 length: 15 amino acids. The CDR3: CAWSVLRKGTGELFF.

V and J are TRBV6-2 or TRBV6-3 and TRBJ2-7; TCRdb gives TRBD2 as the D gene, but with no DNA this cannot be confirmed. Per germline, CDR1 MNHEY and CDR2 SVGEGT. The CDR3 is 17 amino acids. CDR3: CASRHDSSLVGSYEQYF.

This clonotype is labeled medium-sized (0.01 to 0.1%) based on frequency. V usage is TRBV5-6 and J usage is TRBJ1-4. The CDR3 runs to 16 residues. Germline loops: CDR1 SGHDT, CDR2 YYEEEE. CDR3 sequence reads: CASSLGPTATNEKLFF.

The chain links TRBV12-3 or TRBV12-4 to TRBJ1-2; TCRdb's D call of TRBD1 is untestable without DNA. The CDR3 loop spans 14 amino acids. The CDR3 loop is CASSRQGSYSGYTF.

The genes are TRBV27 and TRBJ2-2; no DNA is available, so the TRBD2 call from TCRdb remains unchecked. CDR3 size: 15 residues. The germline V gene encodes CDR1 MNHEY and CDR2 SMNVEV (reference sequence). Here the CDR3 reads CASSEAGVSPGEPFF.

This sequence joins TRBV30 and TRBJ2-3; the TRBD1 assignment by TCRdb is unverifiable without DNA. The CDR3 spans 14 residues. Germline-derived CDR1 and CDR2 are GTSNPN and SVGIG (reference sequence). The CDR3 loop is CAWRGGRATDTQYF. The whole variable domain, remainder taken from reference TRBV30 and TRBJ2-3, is SQTIHQWPATLVQPVGSPLSLECTVEGTSNPNLYWYRQAAGRGLQLLFYSVGIGQISSEVPQNLSASRPQDRQFILSSKKLLLSDSGFYLCAWRGGRATDTQYFGPGTRLTVL.

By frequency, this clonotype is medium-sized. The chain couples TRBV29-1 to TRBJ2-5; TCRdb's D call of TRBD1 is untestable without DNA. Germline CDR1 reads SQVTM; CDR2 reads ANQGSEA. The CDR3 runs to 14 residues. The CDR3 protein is CSVEDGAGAETQYF.

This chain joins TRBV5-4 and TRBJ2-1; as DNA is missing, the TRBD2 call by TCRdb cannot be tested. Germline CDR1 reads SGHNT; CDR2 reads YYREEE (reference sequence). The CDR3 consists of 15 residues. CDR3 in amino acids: CASSSLAGNYNEQFF.

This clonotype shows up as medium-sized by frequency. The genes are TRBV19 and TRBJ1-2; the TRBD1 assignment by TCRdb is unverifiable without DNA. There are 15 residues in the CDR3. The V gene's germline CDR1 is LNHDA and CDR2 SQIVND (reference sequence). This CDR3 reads CASSIAGTGSFRRTF.

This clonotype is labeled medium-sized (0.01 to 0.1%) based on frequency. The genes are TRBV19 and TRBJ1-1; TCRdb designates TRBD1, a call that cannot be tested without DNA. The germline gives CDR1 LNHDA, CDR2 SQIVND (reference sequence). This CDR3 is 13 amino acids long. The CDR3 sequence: CASSDRLNTEAFF.

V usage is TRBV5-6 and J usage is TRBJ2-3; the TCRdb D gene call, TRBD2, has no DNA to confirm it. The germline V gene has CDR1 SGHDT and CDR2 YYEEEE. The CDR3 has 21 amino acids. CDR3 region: CASSLFHTSGRAHLSTDTQYF.

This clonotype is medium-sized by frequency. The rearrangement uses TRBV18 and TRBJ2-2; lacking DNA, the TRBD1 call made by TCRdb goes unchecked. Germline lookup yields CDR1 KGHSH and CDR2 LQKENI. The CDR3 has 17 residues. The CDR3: CASSPPGQGSAYGELFF.

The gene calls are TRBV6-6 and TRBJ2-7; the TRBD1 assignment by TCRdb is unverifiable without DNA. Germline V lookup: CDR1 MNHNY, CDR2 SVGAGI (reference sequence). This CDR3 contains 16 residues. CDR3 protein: CASSYSGAGGGNEQYF.

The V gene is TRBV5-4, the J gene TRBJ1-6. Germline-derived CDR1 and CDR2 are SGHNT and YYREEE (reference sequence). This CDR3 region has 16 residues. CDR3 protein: CASSWEPSSYNSPLHF.

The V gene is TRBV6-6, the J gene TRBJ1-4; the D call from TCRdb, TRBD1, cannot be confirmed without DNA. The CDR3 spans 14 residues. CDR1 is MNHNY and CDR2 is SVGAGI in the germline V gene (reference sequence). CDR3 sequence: CASSLTGLNEKLFF.

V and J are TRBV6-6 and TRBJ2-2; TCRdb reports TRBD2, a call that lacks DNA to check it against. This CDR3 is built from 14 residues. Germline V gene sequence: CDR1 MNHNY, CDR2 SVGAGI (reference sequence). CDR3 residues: CASSFRDSTGELFF.

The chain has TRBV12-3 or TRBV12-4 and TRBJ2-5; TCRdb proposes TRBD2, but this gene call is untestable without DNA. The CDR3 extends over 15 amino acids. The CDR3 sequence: CASSNPSGGAQTQYF.

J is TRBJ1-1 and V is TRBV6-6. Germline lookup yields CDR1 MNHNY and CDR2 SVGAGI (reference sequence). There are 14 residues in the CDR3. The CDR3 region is CASSYLLKGTEAFF.

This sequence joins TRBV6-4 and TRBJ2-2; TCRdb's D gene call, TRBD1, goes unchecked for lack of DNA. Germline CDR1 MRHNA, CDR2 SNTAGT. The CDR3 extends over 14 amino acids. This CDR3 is CASSRDRGRGELFF.

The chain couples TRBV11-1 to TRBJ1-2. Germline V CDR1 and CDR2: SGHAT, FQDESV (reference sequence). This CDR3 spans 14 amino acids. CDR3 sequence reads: CASSFGGDNYGYTF. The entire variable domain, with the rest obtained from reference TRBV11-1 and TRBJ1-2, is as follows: EAEVAQSPRYKITEKSQAVAFWCDPISGHATLYWYRQILGQGPELLVQFQDESVVDDSQLPKDRFSAERLKGVDSTLKIQPAELGDSAMYLCASSFGGDNYGYTFGSGTRLTVV.

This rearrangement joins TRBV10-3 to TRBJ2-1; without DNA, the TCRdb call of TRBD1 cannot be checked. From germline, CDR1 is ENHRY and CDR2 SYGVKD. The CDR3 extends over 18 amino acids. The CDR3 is CAISEPGGTASSYNEQFF.

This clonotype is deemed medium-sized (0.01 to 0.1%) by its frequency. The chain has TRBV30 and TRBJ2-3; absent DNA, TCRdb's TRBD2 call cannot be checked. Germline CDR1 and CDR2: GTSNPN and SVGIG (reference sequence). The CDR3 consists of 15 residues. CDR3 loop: CAWRENSGTTDTQYF. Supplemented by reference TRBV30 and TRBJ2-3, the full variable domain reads SQTIHQWPATLVQPVGSPLSLECTVEGTSNPNLYWYRQAAGRGLQLLFYSVGIGQISSEVPQNLSASRPQDRQFILSSKKLLLSDSGFYLCAWRENSGTTDTQYFGPGTRLTVL.

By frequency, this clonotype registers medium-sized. This CDR3 reads CASSSPHRGESYEQYF. V gene TRBV6-5 combines with J gene TRBJ2-7; TCRdb outputs TRBD1, but without DNA this stays unchecked. This CDR3 contains 16 residues. Looked up from germline, CDR1 is MNHEY and CDR2 is SVGAGI.

The CDR3 is CASSTYQGVQETQYF. This chain links TRBV12-3 or TRBV12-4 with TRBJ2-5; TCRdb proposes TRBD1, but this gene call is untestable without DNA. There are 15 residues in the CDR3.

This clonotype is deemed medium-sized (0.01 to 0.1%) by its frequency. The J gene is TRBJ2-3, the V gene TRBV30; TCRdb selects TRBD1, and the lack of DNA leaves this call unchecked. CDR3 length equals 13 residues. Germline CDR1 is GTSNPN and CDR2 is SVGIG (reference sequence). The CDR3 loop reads CAWSPPVGDTQYF.

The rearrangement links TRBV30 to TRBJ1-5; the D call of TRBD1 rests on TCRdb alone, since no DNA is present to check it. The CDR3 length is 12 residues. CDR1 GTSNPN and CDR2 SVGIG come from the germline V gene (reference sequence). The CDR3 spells CALDRGDQPQHF.

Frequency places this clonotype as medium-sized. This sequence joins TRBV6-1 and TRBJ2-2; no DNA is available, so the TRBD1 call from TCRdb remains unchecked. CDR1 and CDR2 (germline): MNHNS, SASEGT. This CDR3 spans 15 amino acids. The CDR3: CASTAGGVNTGELFF.

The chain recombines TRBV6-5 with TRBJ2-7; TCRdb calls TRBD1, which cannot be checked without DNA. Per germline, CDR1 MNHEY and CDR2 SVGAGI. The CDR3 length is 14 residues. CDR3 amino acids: CASSYEGGPNEQYF.

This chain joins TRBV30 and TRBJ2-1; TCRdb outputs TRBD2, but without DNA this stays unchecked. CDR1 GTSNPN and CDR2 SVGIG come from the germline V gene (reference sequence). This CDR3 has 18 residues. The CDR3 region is CAWSVRGALAGGKNEQFF.